These T cell receptor beta chains were read from a single sample in a study of T cells in localized non-small cell lung cancer. The method was immunoSEQ multiplex PCR; TCRdb's version includes in-frame clones alone and lacks a portion of them. This sample yields about 47,000 clones, of which around 87% are seen a single time; about 2.5% belongs to the top ten. The sample was PBMCs, taken before any cancer treatment. The receptors here all came from a man aged 35 to 70 with stage II lung adenocarcinoma. CDR3s include the opening cysteine and the closing phenylalanine or tryptophan. The order of the fields is clone size, V gene, D gene, J gene, CDR3 DNA, CDR3 protein. D genes are given only for firm matches. Rows give clone size only sometimes, using once, few, many, or a class for an expanded clone.

-	TRBV7-6	-	TRBJ2-3	TGTGCCAGCAGCCGGCTTGGGGGAGGCACAGATACGCAGTATTTT	CASSRLGGGTDTQYF
-	TRBV7-9	-	TRBJ1-1	TGTGCCAGCAGCTCTCCGGACAGAATGAACACTGAAGCTTTCTTT	CASSSPDRMNTEAFF
few	TRBV5-1	TRBD1	TRBJ1-1	TGCGCCAGCAGCTTGGAGGGGGGACAGGACGCTGAAGCTTTCTTT	CASSLEGGQDAEAFF
-	TRBV6-5	-	TRBJ1-2	TGTGCCAGCAGTTACGGTGGTCAAGCTAACTATGGCTACACCTTC	CASSYGGQANYGYTF
-	TRBV19	-	TRBJ1-5	TGTGCCAGTAGAAGACAGGTTAATCAGCCCCAGCATTTT	CASRRQVNQPQHF
-	TRBV29-1	TRBD1	TRBJ1-2	TGCAGCGTTGCTGACAGGGTCTATGGCTACACCTTC	CSVADRVYGYTF
-	TRBV19	-	TRBJ1-2	TGTGCCAGTACCGCTACCAGGGGCTGGGATGGCTACACCTTC	CASTATRGWDGYTF
-	TRBV5-5	-	TRBJ2-3	TGTGCCAGCAGCTTCCTAGGACCAGATACGCAGTATTTT	CASSFLGPDTQYF
-	TRBV28	-	TRBJ1-1	TGTGCCAGCAGGGGACTGCTAAGGGGGATGAACACTGAAGCTTTCTTT	CASRGLLRGMNTEAFF
-	TRBV2	-	TRBJ1-3	TGTGCCAGCAGGAAGGGACTGGATGGAAACACCATATATTTT	CASRKGLDGNTIYF
-	TRBV7-8	TRBD1	TRBJ2-6	TGTGCCACTCAGGGGGCGCCTGGGGCCAACGTCCTGACTTTC	CATQGAPGANVLTF
-	TRBV7-6	TRBD1	TRBJ2-7	TGTGCCAGCAGCTTAGCACAGGGGACCTACGAGCAGTACTTC	CASSLAQGTYEQYF
-	TRBV5-6	TRBD1	TRBJ1-1	TGTGCCAGCAGCCCAAGTGGGACAGGGGGCACTGAAGCTTTCTTT	CASSPSGTGGTEAFF
-	TRBV10-3	TRBD1	TRBJ2-3	TGTGCCATCATGAAACCGACAGGGCTAAGCACAGATACGCAGTATTTT	CAIMKPTGLSTDTQYF
-	TRBV7-3	-	TRBJ2-1	TGTGCCAGCAGCTTAACGGCAGAGAGTAGCTACAATGAGCAGTTCTTC	CASSLTAESSYNEQFF
-	TRBV11-2	-	TRBJ1-1	TGTGCCAGCAGCCCAGGATCGGGCCTCGAAGCTTTCTTT	CASSPGSGLEAFF
-	TRBV19	-	TRBJ2-5	TGTGCCAGTAGCGTACAAGAGACCCAGTACTTC	CASSVQETQYF
few	TRBV5-1	-	TRBJ2-7	TGCGCCAGCAGCTTGGGGGGAACAGGAGGCAGTCTCGAGCAGTACTTC	CASSLGGTGGSLEQYF
-	TRBV19	-	TRBJ1-5	TGTGCCAGTACGATAGGACAGTTTAATCAGCCCCAGCATTTT	CASTIGQFNQPQHF
few	TRBV30	-	TRBJ1-1	TGTGCCTGGAGGGATACGAACACTGAAGCTTTCTTT	CAWRDTNTEAFF
-	TRBV2	-	TRBJ2-5	TGTGCCAGCAGTGAAGACGGACGACAAGAGACCCAGTACTTC	CASSEDGRQETQYF
few	TRBV28	-	TRBJ1-6	TGTGCCAGCAGTTTACAGGGTTCTGGTTCACCCCTCCACTTT	CASSLQGSGSPLHF
few	TRBV14	-	TRBJ2-2	TGTGCCAGCAGCCAAGATCTCGGGGAAGGGGAGCTGTTTTTT	CASSQDLGEGELFF
-	TRBV6-1	-	TRBJ1-2	TGTGCCAGCCGGGCCGCGGTGCGCGTTAACTATGGCTACACCTTC	CASRAAVRVNYGYTF
-	TRBV7-2	-	TRBJ1-1	TGTGCCAGCAGCCTCAGCCCAGAGAACACTGAAGCTTTCTTT	CASSLSPENTEAFF
-	TRBV20-1	-	TRBJ2-7	TGCAGTGCTAGCGACGGGGACTTCTATGCCTTC	CSASDGDFYAF
-	TRBV11-2	TRBD1	TRBJ2-5	TGTGCCAGCAGCCTCGGGACAGGTAGTGAAGGGACCCAGTACTTC	CASSLGTGSEGTQYF
-	TRBV25-1	-	TRBJ2-3	TGTGCCAGCAGTGCAGGGTCATCATTTACAGATACGCAGTATTTT	CASSAGSSFTDTQYF
-	TRBV14	-	TRBJ2-1	TGTGCCAGCAGCCAATTCACAGGGCCCTACGGAGGGCAGTTCTTC	CASSQFTGPYGGQFF
-	TRBV7-9	TRBD1	TRBJ2-4	TGTGCCAGCAGCTTAGCGCGGACAGGGTCCAACATTCAGTACTTC	CASSLARTGSNIQYF
-	TRBV30	-	TRBJ1-1	TGTGCCTGGGGGACCCCCGGGCCGTCCGGGAACACTGAAGCTTTCTTT	CAWGTPGPSGNTEAFF
-	TRBV5-5	-	TRBJ2-5	TGTGCCAGCAGCTTGGAATGGGGCGAAGAGACCCAGTACTTC	CASSLEWGEETQYF
few	TRBV29-1	-	TRBJ2-2	TGCAGCGTTCCGGGACCGAACACCGGGGAGCTGTTTTTT	CSVPGPNTGELFF
-	TRBV10-3	-	TRBJ2-5	TGTGCCATCAGTGAGTCCGACAAGCAGTACTTC	CAISESDKQYF
medium-sized	TRBV7-9	-	TRBJ2-7	TGTGCCAGCAGCTTTGGGATTGGATATTCCTACGAGCAGTACTTC	CASSFGIGYSYEQYF
-	TRBV5-8	-	TRBJ2-7	TGTGCCAGCAGTTACATGCAAGGACCTAGGTACGAGCAGTACTTC	CASSYMQGPRYEQYF
few	TRBV9	-	TRBJ1-1	TGTGCCAGCAGCGTAGTGGGGGTTCCGGGCACTGAAGCTTTCTTT	CASSVVGVPGTEAFF
once	TRBV11-2	-	TRBJ2-3	TGTGCCAGCAGCCAGGGCCCGGAAAGGATGGATACGCAGTATTTT	CASSQGPERMDTQYF